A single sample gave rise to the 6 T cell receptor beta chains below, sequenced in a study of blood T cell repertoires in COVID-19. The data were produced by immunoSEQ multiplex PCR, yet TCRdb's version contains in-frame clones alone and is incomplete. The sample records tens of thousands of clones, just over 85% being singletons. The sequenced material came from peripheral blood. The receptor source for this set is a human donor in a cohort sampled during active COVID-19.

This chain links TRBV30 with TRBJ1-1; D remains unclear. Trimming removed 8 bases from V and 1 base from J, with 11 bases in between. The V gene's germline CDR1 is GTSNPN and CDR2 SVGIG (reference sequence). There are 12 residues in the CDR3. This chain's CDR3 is CARITGNTEAFF. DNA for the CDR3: TGTGCCCGGATCACGGGGAACACTGAAGCTTTCTTT.

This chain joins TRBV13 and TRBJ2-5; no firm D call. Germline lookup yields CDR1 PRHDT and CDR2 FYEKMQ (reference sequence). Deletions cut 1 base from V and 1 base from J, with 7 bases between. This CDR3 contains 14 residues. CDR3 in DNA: TGTGCCAGCAGCTTAGCCTTCAGCCAAGAGACCCAGTACTTC. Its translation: CASSLAFSQETQYF.

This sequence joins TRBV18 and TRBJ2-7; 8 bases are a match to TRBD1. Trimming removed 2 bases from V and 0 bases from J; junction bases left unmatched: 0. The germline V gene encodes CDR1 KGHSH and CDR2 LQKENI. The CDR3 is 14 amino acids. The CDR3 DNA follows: TGTGCCAGCTCACCAGGACAGGGCTCCTACGAGCAGTACTTC. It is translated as CASSPGQGSYEQYF.

The CDR3 bases are TGTGCCAGCAGCCGCGGGGGGCCTAGTCGTGTCACAGATACGCAGTATTTT. Protein sequence: CASSRGGPSRVTDTQYF. The rearrangement uses TRBV11-3 and TRBJ2-3, with 8 bases fitting TRBD2. Germline assignment: CDR1 SGHNT and CDR2 YENEEA. Unmatched junction bases numbered 12, after V lost 5 bases and J lost 2 bases. The CDR3 has 17 amino acids.

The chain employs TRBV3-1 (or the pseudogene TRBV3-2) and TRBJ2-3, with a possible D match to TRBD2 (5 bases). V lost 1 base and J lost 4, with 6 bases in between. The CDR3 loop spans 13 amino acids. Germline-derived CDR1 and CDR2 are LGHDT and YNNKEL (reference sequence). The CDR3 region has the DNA TGTGCCAGCAGCCAAGCGCGGGCAGATACGCAGTATTTT. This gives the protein CASSQARADTQYF.

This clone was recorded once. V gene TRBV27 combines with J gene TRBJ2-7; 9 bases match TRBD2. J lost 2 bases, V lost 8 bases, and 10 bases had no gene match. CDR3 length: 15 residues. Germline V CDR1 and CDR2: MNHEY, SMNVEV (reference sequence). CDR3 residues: CASRGGGQLPYEQYF. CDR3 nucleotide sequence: TGTGCCAGCCGCGGGGGGGGACAGCTCCCCTACGAGCAGTACTTC.